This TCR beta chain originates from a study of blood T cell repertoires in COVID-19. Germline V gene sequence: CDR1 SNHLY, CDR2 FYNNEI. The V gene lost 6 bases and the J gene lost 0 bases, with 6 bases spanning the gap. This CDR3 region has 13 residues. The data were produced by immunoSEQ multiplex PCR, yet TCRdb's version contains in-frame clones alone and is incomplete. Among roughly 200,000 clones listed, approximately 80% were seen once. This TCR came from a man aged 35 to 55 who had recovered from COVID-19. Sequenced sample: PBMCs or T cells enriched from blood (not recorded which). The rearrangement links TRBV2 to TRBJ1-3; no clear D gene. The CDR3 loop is CASRGDSGNTIYF. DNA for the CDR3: TGTGCCAGCAGGGGAGACTCTGGAAACACCATATATTTT.